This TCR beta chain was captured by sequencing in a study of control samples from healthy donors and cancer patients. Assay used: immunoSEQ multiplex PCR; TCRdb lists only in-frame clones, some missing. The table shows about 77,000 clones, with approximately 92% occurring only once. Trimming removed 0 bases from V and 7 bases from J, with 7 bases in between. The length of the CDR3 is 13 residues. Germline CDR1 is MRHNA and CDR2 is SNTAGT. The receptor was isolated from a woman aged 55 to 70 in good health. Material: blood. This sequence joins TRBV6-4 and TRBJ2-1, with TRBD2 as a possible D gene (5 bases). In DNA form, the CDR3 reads TGTGCCAGCAGTGACTCTACTAGAAATGAGCAGTTCTTC. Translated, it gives CASSDSTRNEQFF.